A single sample is the source of the 30 T cell receptor beta chains below, sequenced in a study of human T cells and chemical hapten exposure. The time point: pre-sensitization, week 0. Treatment defined: therapeutic diphenylcyclopropenone sensitization with weekly scalp DPC. One entry per CDR3 protein, called by TCRdb with MiXCR from the RACE reads. The table has about 300,000 distinct CDR3 sequences, around 5.5% seen once. The material was whole blood, obtained in connection with sensitization to the hapten diphenylcyclopropenone (DPC). These receptors originate from a woman aged 18-29 years with alopecia areata. Some clones in this sample may be carry-over from other donors' samples.

The table lists this clonotype with many counts. The rearrangement links TRBV20-1 to TRBJ1-2; D might be TRBD1 (5 bases). CDR1 and CDR2 (germline): DFQATT, SNEGSKA (reference sequence). With 1 base removed from V and 6 bases from J, the gap between germline ends came to 21 bases. CDR3 length equals 16 residues. The DNA for the CDR3 is TGCAGTGCTAGAGCACTAAACAAGGACAAAGGGGATGGCTACACCTTC. Its translation: CSARALNKDKGDGYTF.

This clonotype was detected only a few times. V is TRBV28 and J is TRBJ1-1; perhaps TRBD1 as D (6 bases). Trimming stripped 5 bases from V and 5 bases from J, with 9 bases between. The germline V gene encodes CDR1 MDHEN and CDR2 SYDVKM. This CDR3 is 12 amino acids long. The CDR3 protein is CASSMQGTEAFF. CDR3 DNA: TGTGCCAGCAGTATGCAGGGGACTGAAGCTTTCTTT.

This clonotype has ten or more counts. This chain links TRBV3-1 with TRBJ2-5; D uncertain. Germline V CDR1 and CDR2: LGHDT, YNNKEL (reference sequence). CDR3 length equals 17 residues. V lost 0 bases and J lost 4, with 18 bases in between. CDR3 nucleotide sequence: TGTGCCAGCAGCCAAGACCCCCCGGGTTCCCTCCCAGAGACCCAGTACTTC. It translates to CASSQDPPGSLPETQYF.

This clonotype was seen repeatedly, ten times or more. The chain has TRBV6-2 or TRBV6-3 and TRBJ2-6, with D unresolved. Trimming cost V 8 bases and J 0 bases, with 14 bases left between them. The CDR3 covers 16 residues. CDR1 is MNHEY, CDR2 SVGEGT, per germline. For the CDR3, the DNA is TGTGCCAGCGGGAAATCTGTGAGCTCTGGGGCCAACGTCCTGACTTTC. It translates to CASGKSVSSGANVLTF.

The chain combines TRBV6-5 with TRBJ2-7; D call uncertain. Germline V gives CDR1 MNHEY, CDR2 SVGAGI. Trimming removed 5 bases at V and 7 bases at J, with 18 bases between. CDR3 length: 14 amino acids. The CDR3 DNA follows: TGTGCCAGCAGTCCCGCAGATCGGGCTCGGGAGCAGTACTTC. The encoded protein is CASSPADRAREQYF.

This clonotype showed up many times. J is TRBJ1-1 and V is TRBV5-1, with D perhaps matching TRBD1 (6 bases). Germline CDR1 and CDR2: SGHRS and YFSETQ. V was pared by 3 bases and J by 3 bases, with 9 bases between. This CDR3 region has 13 residues. As DNA, the CDR3 is TGCGCCAGCAGCTCGGACAGCGACACTGAAGCTTTCTTT. Protein product: CASSSDSDTEAFF. The variable domain in full, with the rest retrieved from reference TRBV5-1 and TRBJ1-1, is KAGVTQTPRYLIKTRGQQVTLSCSPISGHRSVSWYQQTPGQGLQFLFEYFSETQRNKGNFPGRFSGRQFSNSRSEMNVSTLELGDSALYLCASSSDSDTEAFFGQGTRLTVV.

This clonotype occurred many times. This chain uses TRBV5-1 with TRBJ1-1, with TRBD1 as a possible D gene (5 bases). The CDR3 extends over 18 amino acids. Germline assignment: CDR1 SGHRS and CDR2 YFSETQ. V dropped 0 bases and J dropped 1 base, with 19 bases sitting between them. In DNA, the CDR3 is TGCGCCAGCAGCTTGGGCCCCCGCCGGGGGGATACGAACACTGAAGCTTTCTTT. Protein sequence: CASSLGPRRGDTNTEAFF. Together with reference TRBV5-1 and TRBJ1-1, the CDR3 gives the full variable domain: KAGVTQTPRYLIKTRGQQVTLSCSPISGHRSVSWYQQTPGQGLQFLFEYFSETQRNKGNFPGRFSGRQFSNSRSEMNVSTLELGDSALYLCASSLGPRRGDTNTEAFFGQGTRLTVV.

This clonotype was recorded a few times. The chain uses TRBV24-1 and TRBJ2-2, with D possibly being TRBD1 (6 bases). The CDR3 contains 13 residues. Per the germline V gene, CDR1 is KGHDR and CDR2 is SFDVKD. Trimming took off 4 bases at V and 5 bases at J, with 7 bases between the two ends. CDR3 in amino acids: CATSEGTTGELFF. CDR3 nucleotides: TGTGCCACCAGTGAAGGGACAACCGGGGAGCTGTTTTTT.

This clonotype came up a few times. The V call is TRBV4-3, the J call TRBJ1-2; 8 nucleotides match TRBD1. Per the germline V gene, CDR1 is LGHNA and CDR2 is YSLEER. The CDR3 is 14 residues long. The J segment lost 4 bases and the V segment lost 0 bases, leaving 1 base of the junction unmatched. The CDR3 spells CASSQEGQAYGYTF. CDR3 sequence (DNA): TGCGCCAGCAGCCAAGAGGGACAGGCCTATGGCTACACCTTC.

In its sample, this clonotype was seen a few times. The gene calls are TRBV27 and TRBJ2-3, with D possibly being TRBD1 (6 bases). The V gene's germline CDR1 is MNHEY and CDR2 SMNVEV (reference sequence). This CDR3 is 13 amino acids long. V lost 3 bases and J lost 8, with 12 bases in between. The CDR3: CASSFSGASTQYF. CDR3 bases: TGTGCCAGCAGTTTCTCAGGGGCCAGTACGCAGTATTTT.

V gene TRBV27 combines with J gene TRBJ2-7; 9 positions agree with TRBD1. Germline CDR1 is MNHEY and CDR2 is SMNVEV (reference sequence). The length of the CDR3 is 17 residues. The trim removed 2 bases at V and 0 bases at J, leaving 8 bases unmatched. CDR3 nucleotide sequence: TGTGCCAGCAGTTTAATCCCCGGACAGGGGAACTCCTACGAGCAGTACTTC. It specifies CASSLIPGQGNSYEQYF.

There are many counts of this clonotype. The V call is TRBV28, the J call TRBJ1-2, with D maybe TRBD1 (6 bases). CDR3 size: 14 residues. The V end lost 4 bases, the J end lost 4 bases, and 13 bases lay between the germline ends. In germline, CDR1 is MDHEN, CDR2 SYDVKM. CDR3 bases: TGTGCCAGCAGTTCCGGACAGACCCTCTATGGCTACACCTTC. It is translated as CASSSGQTLYGYTF.

The table lists this clonotype with many counts. J is TRBJ1-5 and V is TRBV13, with D perhaps matching TRBD1 (5 bases). The CDR3 loop spans 13 amino acids. The ends were cut back, 5 bases at V and 7 bases at J, with 12 bases in the middle. The V gene's germline CDR1 is PRHDT and CDR2 FYEKMQ (reference sequence). In nucleotides, the CDR3 is TGTGCCAGCAGCCAGGGACTGAGACAGCCCCAGCATTTT. Residues: CASSQGLRQPQHF.

This clonotype has ten or more counts. The chain couples TRBV2 to TRBJ1-4, with 7 nucleotides matching TRBD1. Germline CDR1 and CDR2: SNHLY and FYNNEI. The junction had 4 bases not matched to a gene; V was cut back by 7 bases and J by 5 bases. The CDR3 has 13 residues. CDR3 nucleotides: TGTGCCAGCACGGGACAGTTGAATGAAAAACTGTTTTTT. It encodes CASTGQLNEKLFF.

The table lists this clonotype with a few counts. The V and J genes are TRBV12-5 and TRBJ2-7; D possibly matches TRBD1 or TRBD2 (5 bases each). CDR1 is LGHNT and CDR2 is FRNRAP in the germline V gene. This CDR3 is built from 16 residues. The ends were cut back, 5 bases at V and 2 bases at J, with 19 bases in the middle. DNA for the CDR3: TGTGCTAGTGGTCTCCCGGGACGTAGTTTTGCCTACGAGCAGTACTTC. Its protein is CASGLPGRSFAYEQYF.

This clonotype was seen repeatedly, ten times or more. The chain couples TRBV6-5 to TRBJ2-1, with unresolved D. CDR3 length: 14 amino acids. CDR1 and CDR2 (germline): MNHEY, SVGAGI. Between the trimmed V and J ends, which lost 6 bases and 5 bases, there was a span of 14 bases. The CDR3: CASRPNLGHNEQFF. The CDR3 DNA is TGTGCCAGCAGGCCCAACCTCGGCCACAATGAGCAGTTCTTC.

The chain has TRBV12-3 or TRBV12-4 and TRBJ1-2, with D hard to call. V was pared by 2 bases and J by 8 bases, with 12 bases between. The CDR3 loop spans 13 amino acids. The CDR3 spells CASSLSLTRGYTF. CDR3 bases: TGTGCCAGCAGTTTATCTCTAACGCGGGGCTACACCTTC.

The rearrangement links TRBV20-1 to TRBJ2-7, with 10 bases matching TRBD2. The CDR3 is 13 residues long. V trimming: 4 bases; J trimming: 3 bases; junction bases outside the gene matches: 3. Per the germline V gene, CDR1 is DFQATT and CDR2 is SNEGSKA (reference sequence). The CDR3 region has the DNA TGCAGTGCTATAGGACTAGCGGTCTACGAGCAGTACTTC. Translating gives CSAIGLAVYEQYF.

The V gene is TRBV6-1, the J gene TRBJ1-1; 9 nucleotides line up with TRBD1. J gave up 0 bases and V 3 bases, and 8 bases lay outside the gene matches. The CDR3 extends over 17 amino acids. Per the germline V gene, CDR1 is MNHNS and CDR2 is SASEGT. The CDR3: CASSEGPGTGMNTEAFF. The CDR3 coding sequence is TGTGCCAGCAGTGAGGGTCCCGGGACAGGGATGAACACTGAAGCTTTCTTT.

Ten or more counts support this clonotype. The chain combines TRBV7-2 with TRBJ2-7; no firm D call. Per germline, CDR1 SGHTA and CDR2 FQGNSA. The CDR3 runs 14 residues. Trimming shortened V by 2 bases and J by 2 bases, and 10 bases separated the two germline ends. CDR3 region: CASSLHGRPYEQYF. CDR3 DNA sequence: TGTGCCAGCAGCTTACACGGACGGCCCTACGAGCAGTACTTC. Together with reference TRBV7-2 and TRBJ2-7, the CDR3 gives the full variable domain: GAGVSQSPSNKVTEKGKDVELRCDPISGHTALYWYRQSLGQGLEFLIYFQGNSAPDKSGLPSDRFSAERTGGSVSTLTIQRTQQEDSAVYLCASSLHGRPYEQYFGPGTRLTVT.

There are many counts of this clonotype. V is TRBV12-3 or TRBV12-4 and J is TRBJ1-5; D gene unclear. Trimming shortened V by 2 bases and J by 8 bases, and 10 bases separated the two germline ends. CDR3 length equals 13 residues. CDR3 in DNA: TGTGCCAGCAGTTTATCTGGGCGGGAGCCCCAGCATTTT. Translating it yields CASSLSGREPQHF.

This clonotype showed up just a few times. The chain joins TRBV27 to TRBJ2-3; D ambiguous. This CDR3 is built from 14 residues. Trimming stripped 5 bases from V and 2 bases from J, with 11 bases between. Germline CDR1 MNHEY, CDR2 SMNVEV (reference sequence). The CDR3 DNA reads as TGTGCCAGCAGTCCAATAAGTAACACAGATACGCAGTATTTT. Translated: CASSPISNTDTQYF.

This clonotype has at least ten counts. The CDR3 region is CASTSIQTKGTDTQYF. DNA of the CDR3: TGTGCCAGCACTTCGATTCAGACTAAAGGCACAGATACGCAGTATTTT. The chain uses TRBV27 and TRBJ2-3; TRBD2 is a possible D gene (5 bases). The CDR3 runs to 16 residues. The V gene's germline CDR1 is MNHEY and CDR2 SMNVEV (reference sequence). Trimming took off 7 bases at V and 1 base at J, with 18 bases between the two ends.

The chain recombines TRBV10-3 with TRBJ2-3; 12 bases line up with TRBD1. In germline, CDR1 is ENHRY, CDR2 SYGVKD. Trimming took 5 bases from V and 5 from J; bases not matched to a gene: 5. The CDR3 loop spans 15 amino acids. The CDR3 protein is CAISTGTGGIDTQYF. The CDR3 nucleotides read TGTGCCATCAGTACCGGGACAGGGGGCATAGATACGCAGTATTTT.

This clonotype was observed many times. The rearrangement joins TRBV6-1 to TRBJ1-2; D is perhaps TRBD1 (6 bases). CDR3 length: 16 residues. V was clipped by 7 bases and J by 3 bases, with 21 bases between them. Germline CDR1 and CDR2: MNHNS and SASEGT. CDR3 DNA: TGTGCCAGCATTCTTAACGGGGCAGGGGAATACTATGGCTACACCTTC. Translated, it gives CASILNGAGEYYGYTF.

This chain connects TRBV5-1 to TRBJ2-3, with 8 positions matching TRBD1. The CDR3 is made up of 15 amino acids. Trimming took 4 bases from V and 2 from J; bases not matched to a gene: 6. In germline, CDR1 is SGHRS, CDR2 YFSETQ. The CDR3 DNA reads TGCGCCAGCAGCCCGCTGACAGGGGACACAGATACGCAGTATTTT. Translated: CASSPLTGDTDTQYF. The full variable domain, its missing parts supplied by reference TRBV5-1 and TRBJ2-3, is KAGVTQTPRYLIKTRGQQVTLSCSPISGHRSVSWYQQTPGQGLQFLFEYFSETQRNKGNFPGRFSGRQFSNSRSEMNVSTLELGDSALYLCASSPLTGDTDTQYFGPGTRLTVL.

V usage is TRBV7-9 and J usage is TRBJ2-4; 7 nucleotides agree with TRBD1. The CDR3 runs 14 residues. The trim removed 1 base at V and 8 bases at J, leaving 5 bases unmatched. Germline CDR1 reads SEHNR; CDR2 reads FQNEAQ (reference sequence). The CDR3 nucleotides read TGTGCCAGCAGCTTAGTAGGACAGGTCTACATTCAGTACTTC. Translation: CASSLVGQVYIQYF. Full variable domain (remainder filled in from reference TRBV7-9 and TRBJ2-4): DTGVSQNPRHKITKRGQNVTFRCDPISEHNRLYWYRQTLGQGPEFLTYFQNEAQLEKSRLLSDRFSAERPKGSFSTLEIQRTEQGDSAMYLCASSLVGQVYIQYFGAGTRLSVL.

The chain employs TRBV29-1 and TRBJ2-6; D remains unclear. Germline V gene data show CDR1 as SQVTM and CDR2 as ANQGSEA. V shed 2 bases and J shed 4 bases, with 3 bases lying between them. The CDR3 spans 12 residues. CDR3 sequence reads: CSVEYGANVLTF. Here the CDR3 DNA reads TGCAGCGTTGAATACGGGGCCAACGTCCTGACTTTC.

The CDR3, as DNA: TGCGCCAGCAGCCTACGAGTTAGCGGGACCGGGGATACGCAGTATTTT. It translates to CASSLRVSGTGDTQYF. The chain is built from TRBV5-1 and TRBJ2-3; TRBD2 agrees at 8 bases. Germline CDR1 reads SGHRS; CDR2 reads YFSETQ. With 4 bases clipped from V and 6 bases from J, the junction kept 13 bases outside the gene matches. This CDR3 is 16 amino acids long.

This clonotype occurred a few times. This chain uses TRBV4-2 with TRBJ2-7; D call uncertain. CDR1 is LGHNA and CDR2 is YNFKEQ in the germline V gene. The CDR3 runs 14 residues. The germline V and J ends were trimmed by 0 bases and 0 bases, with 6 bases remaining between them. CDR3 sequence: CASSQDGRSYEQYF. CDR3 DNA: TGTGCCAGCAGCCAAGATGGGCGCTCCTACGAGCAGTACTTC.